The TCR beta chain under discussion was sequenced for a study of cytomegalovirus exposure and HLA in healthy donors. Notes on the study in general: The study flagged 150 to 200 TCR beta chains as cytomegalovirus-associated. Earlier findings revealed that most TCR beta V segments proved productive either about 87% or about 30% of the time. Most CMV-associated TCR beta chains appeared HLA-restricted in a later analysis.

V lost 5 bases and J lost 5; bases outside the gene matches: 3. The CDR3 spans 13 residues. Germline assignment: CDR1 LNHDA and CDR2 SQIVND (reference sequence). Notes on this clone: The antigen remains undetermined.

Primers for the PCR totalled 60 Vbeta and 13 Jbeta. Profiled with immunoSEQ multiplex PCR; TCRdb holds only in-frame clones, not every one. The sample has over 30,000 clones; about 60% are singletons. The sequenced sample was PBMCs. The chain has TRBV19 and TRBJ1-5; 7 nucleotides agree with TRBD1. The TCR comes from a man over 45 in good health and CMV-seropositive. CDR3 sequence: CASSPDRDQPQHF. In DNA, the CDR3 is TGTGCCAGTAGTCCCGACAGGGATCAGCCCCAGCATTTT.